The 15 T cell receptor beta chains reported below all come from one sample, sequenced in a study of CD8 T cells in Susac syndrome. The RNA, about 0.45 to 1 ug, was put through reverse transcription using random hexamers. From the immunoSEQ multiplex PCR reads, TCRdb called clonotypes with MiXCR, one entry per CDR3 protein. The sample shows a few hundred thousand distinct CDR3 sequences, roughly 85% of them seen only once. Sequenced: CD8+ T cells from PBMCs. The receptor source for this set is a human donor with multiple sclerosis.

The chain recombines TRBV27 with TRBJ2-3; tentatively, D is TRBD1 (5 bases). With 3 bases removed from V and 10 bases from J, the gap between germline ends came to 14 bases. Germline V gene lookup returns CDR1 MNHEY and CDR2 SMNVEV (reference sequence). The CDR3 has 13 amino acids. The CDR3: CASSFGASSAQYF. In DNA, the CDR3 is TGTGCCAGCAGTTTTGGGGCGAGTTCAGCGCAGTATTTT.

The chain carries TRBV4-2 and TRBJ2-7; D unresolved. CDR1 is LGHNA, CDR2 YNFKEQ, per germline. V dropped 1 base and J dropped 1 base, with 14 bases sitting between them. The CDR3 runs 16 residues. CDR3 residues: CASSQVAGSSSYEQYF. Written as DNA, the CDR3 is TGTGCCAGCAGCCAAGTGGCAGGCTCTAGTTCCTACGAGCAGTACTTC.

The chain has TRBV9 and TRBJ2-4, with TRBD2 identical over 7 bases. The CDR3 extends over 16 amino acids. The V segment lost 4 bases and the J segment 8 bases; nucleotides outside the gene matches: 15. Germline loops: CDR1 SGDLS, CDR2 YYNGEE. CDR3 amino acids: CASSLTSSGRGDIQYF. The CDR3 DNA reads TGTGCCAGCAGCCTCACCTCTAGCGGCAGAGGGGACATTCAGTACTTC.

CDR3 sequence reads: CASSVDRKGPYEQYF. The CDR3 coding sequence is TGTGCCAGCAGTGTGGACAGGAAGGGGCCCTACGAGCAGTACTTC. This chain uses TRBV6-6 with TRBJ2-7; 7 nucleotides line up with TRBD1. Germline CDR1 and CDR2: MNHNY and SVGAGI (reference sequence). The CDR3 extends over 15 amino acids. Unmatched junction bases numbered 9, after V lost 5 bases and J lost 2 bases.

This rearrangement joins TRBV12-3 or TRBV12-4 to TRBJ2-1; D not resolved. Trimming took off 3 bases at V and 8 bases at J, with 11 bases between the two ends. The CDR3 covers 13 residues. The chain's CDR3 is CASSFRGLDEQFF. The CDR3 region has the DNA TGTGCCAGCAGTTTCCGCGGCCTCGATGAGCAGTTCTTC.

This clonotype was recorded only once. CDR3 nucleotide sequence: TGTGCCAGCAGCCCTCACGACCGGACCTCCTACAATGAGCAGTTCTTC. Its translation is CASSPHDRTSYNEQFF. V gene TRBV6-1 combines with J gene TRBJ2-1; D ambiguous. The CDR3 length is 16 residues. Germline values: CDR1 MNHNS, CDR2 SASEGT. V lost 6 bases to trimming and J lost 0 bases, with 15 bases between them.

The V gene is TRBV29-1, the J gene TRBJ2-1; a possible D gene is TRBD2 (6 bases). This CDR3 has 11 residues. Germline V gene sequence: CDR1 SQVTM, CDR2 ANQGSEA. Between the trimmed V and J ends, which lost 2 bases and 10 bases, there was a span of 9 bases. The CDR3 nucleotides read TGCAGCGTTGAACGGGAGACAGAGCAGTTCTTC. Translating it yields CSVERETEQFF.

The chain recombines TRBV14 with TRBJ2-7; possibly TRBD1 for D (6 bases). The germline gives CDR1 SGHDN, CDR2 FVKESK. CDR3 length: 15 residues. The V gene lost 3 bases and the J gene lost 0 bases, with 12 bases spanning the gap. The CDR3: CASSQRSQGSYEQYF. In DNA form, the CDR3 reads TGTGCCAGCAGCCAGAGATCACAGGGCTCCTACGAGCAGTACTTC.

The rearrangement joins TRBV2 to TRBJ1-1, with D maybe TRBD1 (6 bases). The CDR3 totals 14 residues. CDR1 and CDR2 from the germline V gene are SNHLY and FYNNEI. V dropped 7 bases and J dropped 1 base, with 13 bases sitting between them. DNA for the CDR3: TGTGCCAGCACACCCGGGACAACGAACACTGAAGCTTTCTTT. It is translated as CASTPGTTNTEAFF.

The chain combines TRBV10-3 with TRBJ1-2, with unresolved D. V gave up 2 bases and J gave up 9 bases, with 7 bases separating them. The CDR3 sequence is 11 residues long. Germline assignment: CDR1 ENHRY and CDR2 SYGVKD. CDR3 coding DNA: TGTGCCATCAGTGAGATGAGTCGCTACACCTTC. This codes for CAISEMSRYTF.

The CDR3 is CASSPVGSGELFF. The CDR3 coding sequence is TGTGCCAGCAGTCCCGTCGGGTCCGGGGAGCTGTTTTTT. V is TRBV6-5 and J is TRBJ2-2, with no clear D. There are 13 residues in the CDR3. Germline lookup yields CDR1 MNHEY and CDR2 SVGAGI. The V end lost 5 bases, the J end lost 6 bases, and 10 bases lay between the germline ends.

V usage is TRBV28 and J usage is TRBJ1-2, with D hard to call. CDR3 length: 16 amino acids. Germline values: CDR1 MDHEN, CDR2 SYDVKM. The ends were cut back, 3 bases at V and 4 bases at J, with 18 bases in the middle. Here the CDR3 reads CASSFRWTSYTYGYTF. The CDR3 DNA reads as TGTGCCAGCAGTTTCCGGTGGACTTCTTATACCTATGGCTACACCTTC.

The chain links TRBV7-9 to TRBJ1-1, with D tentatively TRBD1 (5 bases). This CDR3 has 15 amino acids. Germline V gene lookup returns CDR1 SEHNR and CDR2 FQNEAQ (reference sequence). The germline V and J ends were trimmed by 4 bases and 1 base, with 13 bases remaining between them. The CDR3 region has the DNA TGTGCCAGCAGCTCCCCGGCAGGGACGAACACTGAAGCTTTCTTT. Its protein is CASSSPAGTNTEAFF.

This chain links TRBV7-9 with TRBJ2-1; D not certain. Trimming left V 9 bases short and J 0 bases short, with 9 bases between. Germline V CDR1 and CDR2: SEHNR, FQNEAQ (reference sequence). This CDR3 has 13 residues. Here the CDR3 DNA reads TGTGCCAGTGGGTACGACTCCTACAATGAGCAGTTCTTC. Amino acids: CASGYDSYNEQFF.

DNA for the CDR3: TGCGCCAGCAGCCAAGGAAAGAATGAGCAGTTCTTC. Translating it yields CASSQGKNEQFF. The chain uses TRBV4-3 and TRBJ2-1; D unresolved. Germline V gene sequence: CDR1 LGHNA, CDR2 YSLEER. The CDR3 covers 12 residues. Trimming took off 1 base at V and 7 bases at J, with 5 bases between the two ends.